The clone carrying this TCR beta chain was picked up a small number of times. The data originate from a study of blood T cell repertoires in COVID-19. Study at large: Specimens from acute and convalescent COVID-19 originated in the United States, Italy and Spain. The analysed material was cDNA or gDNA that came from T cells, B-cell-depleted T cells, or PBMCs.

Produced via immunoSEQ multiplex PCR; TCRdb's table is partial and in-frame only. The table lists around 110,000 clones, 60% to 85% of them singletons. J lost 3 bases, V lost 3 bases, and 11 bases had no gene match. CDR1 is LNHDA and CDR2 is SQIVND in the germline V gene (reference sequence). This CDR3 region has 17 residues. The specimen was peripheral blood. V is TRBV19 and J is TRBJ2-5; TRBD2 aligns across 9 bases. This sequence originates from a man aged 65 to 79 with acute or convalescent COVID-19. CDR3 sequence reads: CASSIPGVAGDKETQYF. DNA for the CDR3: TGTGCCAGTAGTATTCCGGGGGTAGCGGGGGACAAAGAGACCCAGTACTTC. The full variable domain, its missing parts supplied by reference TRBV19 and TRBJ2-5, is DGGITQSPKYLFRKEGQNVTLSCEQNLNHDAMYWYRQDPGQGLRLIYYSQIVNDFQKGDIAEGYSVSREKKESFPLTVTSAQKNPTAFYLCASSIPGVAGDKETQYFGPGTRLLVL.